Presented here are 3 T cell receptor beta chains from one specimen sequenced in a study of blood T cell repertoires in COVID-19. Here immunoSEQ multiplex PCR was the method, and the copy in TCRdb shows in-frame clones only, minus some. The sample shows around 160,000 clones, about 84% of them seen only once. Input material: PBMCs or T cells enriched from blood (not recorded which). These receptors were obtained from a man aged 35 to 55 who had recovered from COVID-19.

This chain uses TRBV3-1 (or the pseudogene TRBV3-2) with TRBJ1-2; D uncertain. CDR3 size: 13 residues. Trimming shortened V by 1 base and J by 4 bases, and 7 bases separated the two germline ends. Germline CDR1 LGHDT, CDR2 YNNKEL (reference sequence). CDR3 nucleotides: TGTGCCAGCAGCCAAGGCGCAGGCTATGGCTACACCTTC. It is translated as CASSQGAGYGYTF.

J is TRBJ1-1 and V is TRBV4-2, with D unresolved. V lost 1 base and J lost 5, with 8 bases in between. The germline V gene encodes CDR1 LGHNA and CDR2 YNFKEQ. This CDR3 contains 13 residues. CDR3 coding DNA: TGTGCCAGCAGCCAAGGCGGCGAGACTGAAGCTTTCTTT. The encoded protein is CASSQGGETEAFF.

The chain uses TRBV7-3 and TRBJ2-1, with 10 bases identical to TRBD2. The CDR3 has 17 amino acids. Per germline, CDR1 SGHTA and CDR2 FQGTGA. V lost 5 bases and J lost 4; bases outside the gene matches: 11. CDR3 sequence reads: CASSDSGGPTGYNEQFF. The CDR3 bases are TGTGCCAGCAGCGATAGCGGGGGGCCTACGGGGTACAATGAGCAGTTCTTC.